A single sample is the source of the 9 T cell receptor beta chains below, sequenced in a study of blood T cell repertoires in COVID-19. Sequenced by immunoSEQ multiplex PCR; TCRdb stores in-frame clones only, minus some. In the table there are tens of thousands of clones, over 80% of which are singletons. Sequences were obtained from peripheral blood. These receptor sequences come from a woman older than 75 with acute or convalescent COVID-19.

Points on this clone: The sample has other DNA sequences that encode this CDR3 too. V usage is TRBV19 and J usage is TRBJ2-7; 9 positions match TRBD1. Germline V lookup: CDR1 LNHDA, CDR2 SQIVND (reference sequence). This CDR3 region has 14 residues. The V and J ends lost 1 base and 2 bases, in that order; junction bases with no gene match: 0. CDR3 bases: TGTGCCAGTAGTATAGGACAGGGGGCCTACGAGCAGTACTTC. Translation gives CASSIGQGAYEQYF.

The CDR3 DNA reads as TGCGCCAGCAGCCTAGGGCCCGGGGCCCAGTACTTC. It codes for CASSLGPGAQYF. J is TRBJ2-5 and V is TRBV4-3; TRBD2 might be the D (5 bases). Germline V CDR1 and CDR2: LGHNA, YSLEER. Deletions cut 4 bases from V and 9 bases from J, with 12 bases between. The CDR3 is 12 residues long.

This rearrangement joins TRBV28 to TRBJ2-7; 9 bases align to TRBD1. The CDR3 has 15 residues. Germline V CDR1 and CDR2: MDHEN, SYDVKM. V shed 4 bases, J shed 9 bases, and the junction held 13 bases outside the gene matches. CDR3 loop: CASSSGDRVLFVQYF. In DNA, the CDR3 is TGTGCCAGCAGTTCCGGGGACAGGGTACTGTTCGTGCAGTACTTC.

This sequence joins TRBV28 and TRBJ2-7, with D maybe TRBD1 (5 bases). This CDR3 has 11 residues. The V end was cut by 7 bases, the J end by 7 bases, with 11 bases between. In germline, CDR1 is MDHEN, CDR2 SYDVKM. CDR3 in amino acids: CASISAGEQYF. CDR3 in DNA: TGTGCCAGCATTAGTGCAGGGGAGCAGTACTTC.

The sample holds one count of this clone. CDR3 region: CASSLSVGANYNEQFF. The CDR3, as DNA: TGTGCCAGCAGTTTATCAGTAGGGGCAAACTACAATGAGCAGTTCTTC. This chain links TRBV28 with TRBJ2-1; possible D gene TRBD1, 5 bases. V was cut by 1 base and J by 3 bases, with 13 bases left in between. Looked up from germline, CDR1 is MDHEN and CDR2 is SYDVKM. The CDR3 spans 16 residues.

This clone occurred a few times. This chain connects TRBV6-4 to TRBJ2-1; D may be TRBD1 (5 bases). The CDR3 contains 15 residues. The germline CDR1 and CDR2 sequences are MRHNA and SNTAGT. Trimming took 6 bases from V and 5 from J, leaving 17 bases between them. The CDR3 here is CASSPDSAVNNEQFF. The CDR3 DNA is TGTGCCAGCAGCCCCGACAGCGCAGTAAACAATGAGCAGTTCTTC.

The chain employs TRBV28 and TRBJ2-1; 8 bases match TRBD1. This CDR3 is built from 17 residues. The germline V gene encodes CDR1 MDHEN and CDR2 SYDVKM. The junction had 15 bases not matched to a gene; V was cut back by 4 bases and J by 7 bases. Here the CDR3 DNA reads TGTGCCAGCAGTTCGCCTAAATTTTCGCAGGGGGCAAATGAGCAGTTCTTC. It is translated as CASSSPKFSQGANEQFF.

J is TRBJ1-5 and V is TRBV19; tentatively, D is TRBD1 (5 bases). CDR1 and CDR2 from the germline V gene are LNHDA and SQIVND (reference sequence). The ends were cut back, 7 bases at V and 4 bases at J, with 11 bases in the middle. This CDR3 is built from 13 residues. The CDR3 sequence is CASNRTPNQPQHF. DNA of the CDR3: TGTGCCAGTAACCGGACACCTAATCAGCCCCAGCATTTT.

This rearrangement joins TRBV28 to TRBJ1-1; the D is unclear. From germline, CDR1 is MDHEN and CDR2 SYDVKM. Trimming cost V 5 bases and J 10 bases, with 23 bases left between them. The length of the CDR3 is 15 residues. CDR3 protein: CASSPIGSSLGRAFF. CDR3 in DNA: TGTGCCAGCAGTCCCATTGGGTCTTCCCTAGGCCGAGCTTTCTTT.